This T cell receptor (beta chain) was observed in a study of technical replicates of blood from four donors. Here immunoSEQ multiplex PCR was the method, and the copy in TCRdb shows in-frame clones only, minus some. This table holds some 64,000 clones, 80% to 95% found once. This CDR3 region has 14 residues. V was trimmed by 8 bases and J by 2 bases, leaving 16 bases between them. The V gene's germline CDR1 is MNHEY and CDR2 SMNVEV (reference sequence). This TCR was sampled from a human donor in good health. Some clones in this sample may be carry-over from other donors' samples. The sequencing sample was made of PBMCs. The J gene is TRBJ2-7, the V gene TRBV27; D might be TRBD2 (6 bases). The CDR3, as DNA: TGTGCCAGCTCCGGAGGGACGATCGCCTACGAGCAGTACTTC. Translated, it gives CASSGGTIAYEQYF.